This T cell receptor (beta chain) was profiled in a study of T cell responses to AZD1222 COVID-19 vaccine. Using immunoSEQ multiplex PCR, the repertoire was profiled, and TCRdb retains in-frame clones only, with some absent. Here the sample spans 100,000 to 150,000 clones, more than 70% being singletons. Germline V gene sequence: CDR1 MGHRA, CDR2 YSYEKL. Losses at the gene ends were 6 bases for V and 3 bases for J; bases not matched to a gene: 6. The CDR3 length is 14 residues. The chain has TRBV4-1 and TRBJ2-7; 9 bases match TRBD1. This sequence was found in an adult in good health. The specimen was peripheral blood, collected on day 0 of AZD1222 vaccination. CDR3 DNA sequence: TGCGCCAGCAGGGCCGGGACAGGGAGCTACGAGCAGTACTTC. This translates into CASRAGTGSYEQYF.